The entry below describes one T cell receptor (beta chain). There are 12 residues in the CDR3. The V end lost 4 bases, the J end lost 8 bases, and 11 bases lay between the germline ends. The record originates from a study of blood T cell repertoires in COVID-19. In the study overall: The analysed material was cDNA or gDNA that came from T cells, B-cell-depleted T cells, or PBMCs.

The table came from immunoSEQ multiplex PCR; TCRdb's copy has only in-frame clones and leaves some out. This sample has under 200,000 clones, with about 85% found just once. The receptor was isolated from a man in his 60s with COVID-19, enrolled during active disease. What was sequenced was peripheral blood. The chain has TRBV12-3 or TRBV12-4 and TRBJ1-2; no reliable D call. The CDR3 coding sequence is TGTGCCAGCAGTTCCCGCTCGGGGGGCTACACCTTC. This encodes CASSSRSGGYTF.